This TCR beta chain appears in the sequencing data of a study of T cells after yellow fever vaccination. The wider study: Preparation of the low-cell-number fractions used SMART-Seq v4 Ultra Low Input.

This clonotype was detected only a few times. Its target is unknown. J lost 2 bases, V lost 6 bases, and 15 bases had no gene match. This CDR3 region has 17 residues. CDR1 is MNHNY, CDR2 SVGAGI, per germline (reference sequence). The study's findings and limits: Abundant clonotypes (contaminants from the bulk population) could be present in FACS-sorted repertoires. Although the secondary response was weaker, it peaked faster, at day 5 versus 15.

Each CDR3 protein gets one entry after TCRdb re-called the 5' RACE reads with MiXCR. The sample gives approximately 120,000 distinct CDR3 sequences, around 15% of which show up once; 40% to 45% is in the top ten. The TCR was taken from a man aged 18 to 30 who received the YFV17D yellow fever vaccine. The chain is built from TRBV6-6 and TRBJ2-5, with 7 bases aligning to TRBD1. Sample: CD8+ T cells sorted from PBMCs, taken 5 days after the yellow fever booster vaccination. CDR3 loop: CASSHNRGGQQQETQYF. The CDR3 nucleotides are TGTGCCAGCAGCCACAACAGGGGCGGACAACAGCAAGAGACCCAGTACTTC.